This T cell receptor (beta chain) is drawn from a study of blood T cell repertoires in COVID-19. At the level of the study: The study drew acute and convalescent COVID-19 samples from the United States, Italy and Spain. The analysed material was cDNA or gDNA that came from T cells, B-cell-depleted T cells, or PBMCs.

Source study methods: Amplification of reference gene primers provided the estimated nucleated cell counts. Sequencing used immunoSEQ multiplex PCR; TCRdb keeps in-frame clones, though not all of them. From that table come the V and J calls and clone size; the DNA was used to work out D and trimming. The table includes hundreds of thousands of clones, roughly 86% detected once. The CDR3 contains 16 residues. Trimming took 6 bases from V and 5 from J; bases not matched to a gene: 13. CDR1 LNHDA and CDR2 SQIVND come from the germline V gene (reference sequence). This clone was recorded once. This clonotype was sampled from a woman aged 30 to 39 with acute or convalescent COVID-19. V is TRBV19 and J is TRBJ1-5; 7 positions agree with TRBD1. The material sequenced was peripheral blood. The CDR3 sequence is CASRRQGQITHQPQHF. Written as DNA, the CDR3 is TGTGCCAGTAGAAGACAGGGACAGATAACCCATCAGCCCCAGCATTTT.